The 17 T cell receptor beta chains below were found in one sample sequenced in a study of kidney transplant recipient with SARS-CoV-2 infection (dated by TCRdb to the early 2020s). The sample's time point label, decoded: pre-pandemic baseline sample and day 111 after first positive SARS-CoV-2 test. This sample was sequenced with an Illumina MiSeq. Through fastp at Q25 and MiXCR, TCRdb rebuilt clones from the public reads, retaining in-frame beta chains. Rows are unified per CDR3 protein, each entry keeping the most common DNA and genes. A total of under 250,000 distinct CDR3 sequences appear in this sample, under 35% of them only once. The ten largest clones capture roughly 7% of the sample. The sequenced sample was a blood sample, obtained at baseline and between days 110 and 120 from a kidney transplant recipient. Receptors were obtained from a male patient in his thirties who had COVID-19 and was a kidney transplant recipient. Some T cells present after a transplant may be cells of the graft donor.

This clonotype was recorded at least ten times. V gene TRBV13 combines with J gene TRBJ2-7, with no clear D. CDR1 and CDR2 (germline): PRHDT, FYEKMQ (reference sequence). The CDR3 sequence is 15 residues long. The V end lost 1 base, the J end lost 4 bases, and 14 bases lay between the germline ends. CDR3 loop: CASSLVGYGLYEQYF. The DNA of the CDR3 is TGTGCCAGCAGCTTAGTAGGATATGGTCTTTACGAGCAGTACTTC.

This clonotype was seen at least ten times. The chain joins TRBV19 to TRBJ2-2; maybe TRBD2 (5 bases). The CDR3 contains 13 residues. V lost 8 bases, J lost 13 bases, and 20 bases lay in between. CDR1 and CDR2 from the germline V gene are LNHDA and SQIVND (reference sequence). The CDR3 coding sequence is TGTGCCAGTGTAGGAATTGCGGGCAAAGGGCTGTTTTTT. This translates into CASVGIAGKGLFF. The variable domain in full, with the rest retrieved from reference TRBV19 and TRBJ2-2, is DGGITQSPKYLFRKEGQNVTLSCEQNLNHDAMYWYRQDPGQGLRLIYYSQIVNDFQKGDIAEGYSVSREKKESFPLTVTSAQKNPTAFYLCASVGIAGKGLFFGEGSRLTVL.

This clonotype was detected ten times or more. The chain couples TRBV6-2 or TRBV6-3 to TRBJ2-2, with D hard to call. Germline lookup yields CDR1 MNHEY and CDR2 SVGEGT. The CDR3 totals 15 residues. V dropped 5 bases and J dropped 7 bases, with 17 bases sitting between them. In DNA form, the CDR3 reads TGTGCCAGCAGTCGAGCCGGGCGGTCCGGCGGGGAGCTGTTTTTT. This sequence encodes CASSRAGRSGGELFF.

This clonotype has at least ten counts. The gene calls are TRBV2 and TRBJ1-2; D is uncertain. The CDR3 extends over 13 amino acids. Trimming removed 11 bases from V and 2 bases from J, with 15 bases in between. Germline V lookup: CDR1 SNHLY, CDR2 FYNNEI. The CDR3 region is CASRKTRNYGYTF. The DNA for the CDR3 is TGTGCCTCCCGGAAGACCCGAAACTATGGCTACACCTTC. Variable domain in full (rest from reference TRBV2 and TRBJ1-2): EPEVTQTPSHQVTQMGQEVILRCVPISNHLYFYWYRQILGQKVEFLVSFYNNEISEKSEIFDDQFSVERPDGSNFTLKIRSTKLEDSAMYFCASRKTRNYGYTFGSGTRLTVV.

There are many counts of this clonotype. This chain links TRBV10-2 with TRBJ1-2; the D is unclear. The V gene lost 2 bases and the J gene lost 4 bases, with 5 bases spanning the gap. Germline CDR1 reads WSHSY; CDR2 reads SAAADI. This CDR3 has 12 amino acids. In DNA, the CDR3 is TGCGCCAGCAGTGAGGGGTCCTATGGCTACACCTTC. It encodes CASSEGSYGYTF.

This clonotype was counted ten times or more. This rearrangement joins TRBV7-2 to TRBJ2-3, with 7 positions matching TRBD1. V dropped 4 bases and J dropped 4; count of bases not matched to a gene: 5. Germline V gene lookup returns CDR1 SGHTA and CDR2 FQGNSA. CDR3 length: 14 amino acids. The CDR3 spells CASSSRQGPDTQYF. For the CDR3, the DNA is TGTGCCAGCAGCTCCCGACAGGGCCCAGATACGCAGTATTTT.

The V gene is TRBV11-3, the J gene TRBJ1-2; D gene unclear. Per the germline V gene, CDR1 is SGHNT and CDR2 is YENEEA. There are 17 residues in the CDR3. With 8 bases removed from V and 4 bases from J, the gap between germline ends came to 26 bases. The CDR3 reads CASGNNFDLGKAYGYTF. For the CDR3, the DNA is TGTGCCAGCGGCAATAACTTCGATCTCGGAAAGGCCTATGGCTACACCTTC.

In this sample, this clonotype turned up many times. The chain has TRBV3-1 and TRBJ1-1, with no clear D. V lost 5 bases to trimming and J lost 4 bases, with 23 bases between them. The CDR3 is made up of 17 amino acids. The germline V gene has CDR1 LGHDT and CDR2 YNNKEL (reference sequence). The CDR3 region has the DNA TGTGCCAGCAGCTCGGTATTTCCCATTTCAATTCGCACTGAAGCTTTCTTT. Amino acid sequence: CASSSVFPISIRTEAFF.

The gene calls are TRBV2 and TRBJ1-2; maybe TRBD1 (5 bases). The length of the CDR3 is 17 residues. The V end lost 4 bases, the J end lost 4 bases, and 22 bases lay between the germline ends. Germline V gene data show CDR1 as SNHLY and CDR2 as FYNNEI. The CDR3 DNA is TGTGCCAGCAGTGCAGGGAATTACCGATGGAAGACCTATGGCTACACCTTC. Residues: CASSAGNYRWKTYGYTF.

This clonotype was observed many times. The genes are TRBV29-1 and TRBJ1-4; D not certain. This CDR3 comprises 11 residues. V was trimmed by 2 bases and J by 2 bases, leaving 0 bases between them. Germline CDR1 SQVTM, CDR2 ANQGSEA. CDR3 loop: CSVETNEKLFF. CDR3 DNA sequence: TGCAGCGTTGAAACTAATGAAAAACTGTTTTTT. Based on the CDR3 plus reference TRBV29-1 and TRBJ1-4, the full variable domain is SAVISQKPSRDICQRGTSLTIQCQVDSQVTMMFWYRQQPGQSLTLIATANQGSEATYESGFVIDKFPISRPNLTFSTLTVSNMSPEDSSIYLCSVETNEKLFFGSGTQLSVL.

The V call is TRBV12-3 or TRBV12-4, the J call TRBJ1-1; D call uncertain. The CDR3 has 12 residues. V was cut by 6 bases and J by 1 base, with 6 bases left in between. This CDR3 reads CASSRKNTEAFF. The CDR3 bases are TGTGCCAGCAGCCGAAAGAACACTGAAGCTTTCTTT.

This clonotype showed up many times. The chain links TRBV5-1 to TRBJ2-7, with D perhaps matching TRBD1 or TRBD2 (5 bases each). The CDR3 spans 16 residues. Trimming cost V 4 bases and J 3 bases, with 20 bases left between them. The germline V gene encodes CDR1 SGHRS and CDR2 YFSETQ. CDR3 sequence (DNA): TGCGCCAGCAGCCTCGGGACGGCAAATGGGCTCTACGAGCAGTACTTC. It encodes CASSLGTANGLYEQYF.

This clonotype has a count of ten or more. J is TRBJ1-1 and V is TRBV7-2, with 7 bases aligning to TRBD1. This CDR3 region has 13 residues. Germline V gives CDR1 SGHTA, CDR2 FQGNSA. V lost 1 base, J lost 9 bases, and 5 bases stayed unmatched. As DNA, the CDR3 is TGTGCCAGCAGCTTAGGTCAGGGGGAGAAAGCTTTCTTT. Its translation: CASSLGQGEKAFF.

This clonotype was detected ten times or more. This rearrangement joins TRBV24-1 to TRBJ2-1; TRBD2 matches 10 bases. Germline CDR1 KGHDR, CDR2 SFDVKD. Trimming took 9 bases from V and 7 from J; bases not matched to a gene: 8. The CDR3 is 14 amino acids. The CDR3 loop is CATQAGGDRNEQFF. The CDR3 DNA reads TGTGCCACCCAAGCGGGGGGGGACCGAAATGAGCAGTTCTTC.

Many counts were recorded for this clonotype. The chain couples TRBV7-2 to TRBJ2-2; the D gene is possibly TRBD2 (5 bases). CDR3 size: 14 residues. Trimming cost V 9 bases and J 5 bases, with 16 bases left between them. Germline CDR1 and CDR2: SGHTA and FQGNSA. CDR3 sequence reads: CASPSTLATGELFF. CDR3 DNA: TGTGCCAGTCCTTCCACATTAGCGACCGGGGAGCTGTTTTTT.

As to this clonotype: A much bigger clone sits one base away, suggesting this may be a read error. V is TRBV5-3 and J is TRBJ1-2, with D uncertain. TRBV5-3 falls under the ORF class, with uncertain function. This CDR3 spans 16 amino acids. V was trimmed by 7 bases and J by 10 bases, leaving 29 bases between them. CDR3 protein: CARAESVVRKTYNYTF. DNA of the CDR3: TGTGCCAGAGCGGAATCAGTGGTGAGAAAGACCTATAACTACACCTTC.

Notes on this clonotype: Just one base apart from a much larger clone, this may be a read error. The J gene is TRBJ1-2, the V gene TRBV9; no reliable D call. CDR1 SGDLS and CDR2 YYNGEE come from the germline V gene. V was shortened by 7 bases and J by 4 bases, with 23 bases between the two germline ends. The CDR3 length is 16 residues. Written as DNA, the CDR3 is TGTGCCAGCGACGCTGGGCACTCAAGAAAGACCTATGGCTACACCTTC. Its translation is CASDAGHSRKTYGYTF.